This T cell receptor beta chain appears in the sequencing data of a study of metastatic and nonmetastatic thyroid tumors. Study background: The authors compared repertoires across blood and tumor or nodule tissue from malignant and benign thyroid patients.

All patients were untreated before thyroid surgery. The germline gives CDR1 MGHDK, CDR2 SYGVNS. The V end was cut by 2 bases, the J end by 10 bases, with 12 bases between. The length of the CDR3 is 14 residues. Authors' analysis steps: CDR3 differences across clinicopathological groups were used to build a distant-metastasis classifier for papillary thyroid cancer. From the PCR reads, TCRdb re-called clones with MiXCR. These V and J calls originate from TCRdb's pipeline instead of the authors' own analysis. Seen here are around 23,000 clones, 25% to 30% observed once, and the top ten hold 14%. This clone was seen ten or more times. Its target is unknown. General study points: According to reports, the diversity of TCR beta was significantly higher in malignant thyroid tumors than in benign nodules, and this held in both blood and tumor samples.

The gene calls are TRBV25-1 and TRBJ1-6, with D maybe TRBD1 (5 bases). This TCR was sampled from a male donor with papillary thyroid cancer or a benign thyroid nodule (not recorded which). Some clones in this sample may be carry-over from other donors' samples. Sequencing used tumor tissue. DNA for the CDR3: TGTGCCAGCAGTGAAGGGGCAGGGAACTCACCCCTCCACTTT. This sequence encodes CASSEGAGNSPLHF.